By frequency in the sample, the clone carrying this T cell receptor (beta chain) is hyperexpanded. The target antigen is unknown. These data belong to a study of circulating CD8 cells and anti-PD-1 response in melanoma. Four subsets defined by PD-1 and/or TIGIT were sorted from live CD3+CD8+TCRalphabeta+ cells. The CDR3 sequence is 12 residues long. V dropped 1 base and J dropped 5 bases, with 5 bases sitting between them. The germline V gene has CDR1 LNHDA and CDR2 SQIVND (reference sequence). Study results and limitations: Subset repertoires were largely private at M1, with under 8% shared. DNEG was most diverse; TIGIT repertoires were least diverse.

Each library started from about 15 ng of total RNA using the QIAseq Immune Repertoire TCR panel. TCRdb reprocessed the reads via MiXCR and lists one record per CDR3 protein. The sample lists roughly 790 distinct CDR3 sequences; 13% were seen once. V is TRBV19 and J is TRBJ1-1; D call uncertain. The TCR sequence derives from a human donor with melanoma. The material sequenced was CD8+ T cells from PBMCs, taken at baseline or after one month of anti-PD-1 therapy (not recorded which). In DNA form, the CDR3 reads TGTGCCAGTAGTATAGGGAGGACTGAAGCTTTCTTT. Its translation: CASSIGRTEAFF.